This TCR beta chain was observed in a study of naive and memory T cell subsets. The table lists this clonotype with many counts. Between the trimmed V and J ends, which lost 0 bases and 7 bases, there was a span of 6 bases. CDR3 length equals 13 residues. The V gene's germline CDR1 is LGHNA and CDR2 YNFKEQ. An oligonucleotide containing a UMI was ligated to the 3' end of TCR cDNA. Whole-blood samples were 2.5 to 3 ml of peripheral blood from healthy adult volunteers. Reverse transcription used DNase-treated unsorted total RNA, aiming for roughly 1 to 1,100 ng. Amplification of ligated cDNA took four PCR rounds with SP2 and nested alpha and beta constant primers. Blood and skin TCR RNA was reverse transcribed with alpha and beta constant primers. In TCRdb, the 5' RACE reads were re-called with MiXCR into one record per CDR3 protein. The sample has 58,000 or so distinct CDR3 sequences; 6% to 8.5% are singletons.

This rearrangement joins TRBV4-2 to TRBJ2-2, with D uncertain. The origin of this receptor is a female donor in good health. The chain's CDR3 is CASSQDRGGELFF. The CDR3 region has the DNA TGTGCCAGCAGCCAAGATAGAGGCGGGGAGCTGTTTTTT.